Presented here are 9 T cell receptor beta chains from one specimen sequenced in a study of T cell changes during pregnancy in multiple sclerosis. Clones were sequenced by immunoSEQ multiplex PCR, and TCRdb holds only the in-frame ones, with some missing. This table has 90,000 to 130,000 clones, 90% to 95% appearing once. Sample: peripheral blood, taken in the third trimester of pregnancy. These receptors were taken from a female donor with multiple sclerosis, enrolled in a pregnancy study.

The chain links TRBV7-2 to TRBJ2-7, with 9 bases lining up with TRBD1. After removal of 5 bases from V and 4 bases from J, the junction contained 9 bases not matched to a gene. Germline loops: CDR1 SGHTA, CDR2 FQGNSA. The CDR3 runs to 15 residues. In DNA form, the CDR3 reads TGTGCCAGCAGCCTACGGACAGGGGCGGTGTACGAGCAGTACTTC. Its protein is CASSLRTGAVYEQYF. The full variable domain, rest sourced from reference TRBV7-2 and TRBJ2-7, is GAGVSQSPSNKVTEKGKDVELRCDPISGHTALYWYRQSLGQGLEFLIYFQGNSAPDKSGLPSDRFSAERTGGSVSTLTIQRTQQEDSAVYLCASSLRTGAVYEQYFGPGTRLTVT.

A word on this clone: This specimen includes other DNA sequences encoding the same CDR3. The chain combines TRBV7-2 with TRBJ1-2; tentative D call: TRBD1 (5 bases). There are 13 residues in the CDR3. The V gene lost 3 bases and the J gene lost 1 base, with 6 bases spanning the gap. Germline lookup yields CDR1 SGHTA and CDR2 FQGNSA. The CDR3 coding sequence is TGTGCCAGCAGCTTGGGGGGTAACTATGGCTACACCTTC. Protein: CASSLGGNYGYTF.

The rearrangement uses TRBV5-4 and TRBJ2-2; 7 bases match TRBD2. The germline gives CDR1 SGHNT, CDR2 YYREEE (reference sequence). Germline trimming cut 0 bases from V and 1 base from J; bases unmatched to any gene: 3. The CDR3 length is 16 residues. CDR3 DNA sequence: TGTGCCAGCAGCTTGGGGCTAGCGGAGAACACCGGGGAGCTGTTTTTT. It is translated as CASSLGLAENTGELFF.

The V gene is TRBV7-9, the J gene TRBJ2-5; 9 positions agree with TRBD1. V shed 3 bases and J 4 bases; nucleotides not matched to a gene: 6. This CDR3 region has 15 residues. Germline V gene lookup returns CDR1 SEHNR and CDR2 FQNEAQ (reference sequence). The chain's CDR3 is CASSFTGGSGETQYF. CDR3 coding DNA: TGTGCCAGCAGCTTCACAGGGGGCTCGGGAGAGACCCAGTACTTC.

The chain is built from TRBV28 and TRBJ2-1, with 11 nucleotides matching TRBD2. Trimming cost V 5 bases and J 6 bases; bases outside gene matches: 12. The germline V gene encodes CDR1 MDHEN and CDR2 SYDVKM. The CDR3 length is 17 residues. The CDR3 DNA sequence: TGTGCCAGCAGTCAACACACGGGACTAGCGGTGGGCAATGAGCAGTTCTTC. Its protein product is CASSQHTGLAVGNEQFF. Complete variable domain (other parts from reference TRBV28 and TRBJ2-1): DVKVTQSSRYLVKRTGEKVFLECVQDMDHENMFWYRQDPGLGLRLIYFSYDVKMKEKGDIPEGYSVSREKKERFSLILESASTNQTSMYLCASSQHTGLAVGNEQFFGPGTRLTVL.

The V and J genes are TRBV7-9 and TRBJ2-7, with D unclear. Trimming left V 1 base short and J 3 bases short, with 4 bases between. CDR1 SEHNR and CDR2 FQNEAQ come from the germline V gene (reference sequence). The CDR3 sequence is 12 residues long. This CDR3 is CASSLDIYEQYF. The CDR3, as DNA: TGTGCCAGCAGCTTAGACATCTACGAGCAGTACTTC.

The chain has TRBV6-1 and TRBJ2-2; D unclear. CDR3 length: 12 amino acids. Germline-derived CDR1 and CDR2 are MNHNS and SASEGT. The ends were cut back, 5 bases at V and 8 bases at J, with 9 bases in the middle. Here the CDR3 reads CASSSSVGELFF. The CDR3 DNA sequence: TGTGCCAGCAGTTCCTCGGTGGGGGAGCTGTTTTTT.

V and J are TRBV6-1 and TRBJ2-7; D possibly corresponds to TRBD1 (6 bases). The CDR3 loop spans 17 amino acids. CDR1 MNHNS and CDR2 SASEGT come from the germline V gene. Trimming cost V 3 bases and J 3 bases, with 21 bases left between them. The CDR3 protein is CASSEGLMGASYYEQYF. The CDR3 DNA sequence: TGTGCCAGCAGTGAGGGGCTCATGGGGGCGTCGTACTACGAGCAGTACTTC.

The V gene is TRBV7-8, the J gene TRBJ1-1; 8 nucleotides agree with TRBD1. CDR3 length: 15 amino acids. V dropped 4 bases and J dropped 7; count of bases not matched to a gene: 11. Germline CDR1 is SGHVS and CDR2 is FQNEAQ. The CDR3: CASSSSRDRMYEAFF. For the CDR3, the DNA is TGTGCCAGCAGCTCCTCCCGGGACAGGATGTATGAAGCTTTCTTT.